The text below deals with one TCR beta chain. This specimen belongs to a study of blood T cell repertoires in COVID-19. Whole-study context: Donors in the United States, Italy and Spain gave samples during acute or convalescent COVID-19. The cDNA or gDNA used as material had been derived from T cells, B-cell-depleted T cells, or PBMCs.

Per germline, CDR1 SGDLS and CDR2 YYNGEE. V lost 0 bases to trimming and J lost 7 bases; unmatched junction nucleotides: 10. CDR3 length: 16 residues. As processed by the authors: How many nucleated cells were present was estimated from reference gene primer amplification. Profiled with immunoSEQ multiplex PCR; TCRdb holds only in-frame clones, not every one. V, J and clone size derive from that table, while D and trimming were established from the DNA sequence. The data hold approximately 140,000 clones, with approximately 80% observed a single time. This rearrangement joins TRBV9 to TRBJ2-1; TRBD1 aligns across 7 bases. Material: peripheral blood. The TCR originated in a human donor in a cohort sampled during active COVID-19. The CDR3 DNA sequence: TGTGCCAGCAGCGTAGGCGGCGGACCCAGGGGGAATGAGCAGTTCTTC. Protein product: CASSVGGGPRGNEQFF. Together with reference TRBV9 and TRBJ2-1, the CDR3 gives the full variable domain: DSGVTQTPKHLITATGQRVTLRCSPRSGDLSVYWYQQSLDQGLQFLIQYYNGEERAKGNILERFSAQQFPDLHSELNLSSLELGDSALYFCASSVGGGPRGNEQFFGPGTRLTVL.